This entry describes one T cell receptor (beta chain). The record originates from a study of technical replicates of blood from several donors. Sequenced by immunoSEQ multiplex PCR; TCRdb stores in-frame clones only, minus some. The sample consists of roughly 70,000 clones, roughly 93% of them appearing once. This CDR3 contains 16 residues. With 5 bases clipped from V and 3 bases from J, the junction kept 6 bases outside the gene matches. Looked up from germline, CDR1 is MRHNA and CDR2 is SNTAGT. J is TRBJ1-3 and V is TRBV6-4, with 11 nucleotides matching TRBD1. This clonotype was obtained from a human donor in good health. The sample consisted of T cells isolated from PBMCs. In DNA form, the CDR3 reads TGTGCCAGCAGTATAACCGGGACAGGGGGTGGAAACACCATATATTTT. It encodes CASSITGTGGGNTIYF.